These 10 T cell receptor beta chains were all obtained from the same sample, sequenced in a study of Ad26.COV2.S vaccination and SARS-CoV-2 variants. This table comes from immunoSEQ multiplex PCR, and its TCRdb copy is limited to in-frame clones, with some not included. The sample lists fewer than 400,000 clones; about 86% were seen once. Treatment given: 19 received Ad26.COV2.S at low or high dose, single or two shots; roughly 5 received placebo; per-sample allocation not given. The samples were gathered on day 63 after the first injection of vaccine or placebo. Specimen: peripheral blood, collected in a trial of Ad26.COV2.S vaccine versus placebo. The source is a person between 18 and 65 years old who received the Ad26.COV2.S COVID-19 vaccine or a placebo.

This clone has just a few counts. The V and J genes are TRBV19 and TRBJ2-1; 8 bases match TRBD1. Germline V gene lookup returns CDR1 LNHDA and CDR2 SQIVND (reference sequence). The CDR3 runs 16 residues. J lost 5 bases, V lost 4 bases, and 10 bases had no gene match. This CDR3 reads CASSTSHRGEHNEQFF. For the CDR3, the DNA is TGTGCCAGTAGTACCTCTCACAGGGGGGAACACAATGAGCAGTTCTTC.

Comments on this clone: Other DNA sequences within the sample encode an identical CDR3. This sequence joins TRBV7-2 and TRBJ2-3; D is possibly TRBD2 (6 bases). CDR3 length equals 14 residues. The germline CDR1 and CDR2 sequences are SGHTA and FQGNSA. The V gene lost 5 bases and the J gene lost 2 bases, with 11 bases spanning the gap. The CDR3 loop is CASSLGLSTDTQYF. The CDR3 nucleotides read TGTGCCAGCAGCCTTGGACTATCCACAGATACGCAGTATTTT.

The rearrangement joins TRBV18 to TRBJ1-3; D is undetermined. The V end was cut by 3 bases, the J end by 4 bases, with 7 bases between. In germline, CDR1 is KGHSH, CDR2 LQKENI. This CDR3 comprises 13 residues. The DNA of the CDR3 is TGTGCCAGCTCACCCGGCCCCGGAAACACCATATATTTT. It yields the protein CASSPGPGNTIYF.

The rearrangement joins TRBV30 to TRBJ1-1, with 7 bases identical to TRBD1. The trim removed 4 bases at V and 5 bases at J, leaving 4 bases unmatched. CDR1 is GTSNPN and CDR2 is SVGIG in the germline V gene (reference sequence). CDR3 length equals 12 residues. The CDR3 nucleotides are TGTGCCTGGACCCCAGGGGGTACTGAAGCTTTCTTT. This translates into CAWTPGGTEAFF.

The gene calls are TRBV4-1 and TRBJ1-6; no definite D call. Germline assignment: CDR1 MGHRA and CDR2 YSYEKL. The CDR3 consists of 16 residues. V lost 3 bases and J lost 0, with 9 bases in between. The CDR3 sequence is CASSQLPSSYNSPLHF. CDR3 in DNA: TGCGCCAGCAGCCAGCTCCCTAGCTCCTATAATTCACCCCTCCACTTT.

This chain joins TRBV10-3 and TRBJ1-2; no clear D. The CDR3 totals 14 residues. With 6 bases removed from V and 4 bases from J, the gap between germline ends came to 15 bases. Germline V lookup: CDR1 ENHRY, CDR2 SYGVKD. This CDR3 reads CAISRSGDIYGYTF. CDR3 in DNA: TGTGCCATCAGCCGTTCGGGTGATATCTATGGCTACACCTTC.

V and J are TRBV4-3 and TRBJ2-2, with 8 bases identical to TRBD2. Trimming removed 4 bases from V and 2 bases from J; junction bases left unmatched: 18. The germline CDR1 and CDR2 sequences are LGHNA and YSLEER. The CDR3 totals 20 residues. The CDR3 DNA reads TGCGCCAGCAGCCGCACATACCGGATGCGGGGGGCCCAAAACACCGGGGAGCTGTTTTTT. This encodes CASSRTYRMRGAQNTGELFF.

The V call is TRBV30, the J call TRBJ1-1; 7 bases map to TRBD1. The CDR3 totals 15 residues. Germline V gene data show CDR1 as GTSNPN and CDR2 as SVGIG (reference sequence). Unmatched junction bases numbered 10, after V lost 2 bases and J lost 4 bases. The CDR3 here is CAWSPLGQIITEAFF. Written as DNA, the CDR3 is TGTGCCTGGAGTCCCTTGGGACAGATTATCACTGAAGCTTTCTTT.

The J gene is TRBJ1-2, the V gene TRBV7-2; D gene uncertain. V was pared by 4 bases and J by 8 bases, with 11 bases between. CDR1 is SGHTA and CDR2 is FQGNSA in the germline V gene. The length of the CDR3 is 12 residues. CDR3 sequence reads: CASSSDGWGYTF. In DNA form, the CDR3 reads TGTGCCAGCAGCTCCGACGGGTGGGGCTACACCTTC.

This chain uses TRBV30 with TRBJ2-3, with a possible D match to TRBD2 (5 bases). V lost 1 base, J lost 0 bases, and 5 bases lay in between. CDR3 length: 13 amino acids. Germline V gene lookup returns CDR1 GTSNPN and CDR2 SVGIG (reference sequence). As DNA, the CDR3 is TGTGCCTGGAGTGGCGGGAGCACAGATACGCAGTATTTT. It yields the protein CAWSGGSTDTQYF. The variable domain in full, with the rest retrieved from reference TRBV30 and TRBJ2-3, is SQTIHQWPATLVQPVGSPLSLECTVEGTSNPNLYWYRQAAGRGLQLLFYSVGIGQISSEVPQNLSASRPQDRQFILSSKKLLLSDSGFYLCAWSGGSTDTQYFGPGTRLTVL.